The 24 T cell receptor beta chains given below trace back to one sample, sequenced in a study of cytomegalovirus exposure and HLA in healthy donors (dated by TCRdb to 2016 to 2017). Library generation was performed with the immunoSEQ multiplex PCR assay. A mixture of 60 forward primers for TCR Vbeta segments and 13 reverse primers for TCR Jbeta segments was used in the multiplex PCR. Entries here come from immuneACCESS through TCRdb and include only in-frame sequences with V and J called. Some clones fail to appear in such tables; in the studies checked, an unresolved V gene covers under half of the shortfall, and the cause of the remainder is unknown. In all, the sample holds more than 200,000 clones, and almost 80% of those were seen once. The top ten hold under 2% of the sample. Specimen: PBMCs. Receptor source: a man younger than 35 in good health and CMV-seronegative.

The rearrangement links TRBV5-1 to TRBJ1-1; D perhaps matches TRBD1 (6 bases). V shed 7 bases and J shed 0 bases, with 13 bases lying between them. The CDR3 runs to 14 residues. Germline CDR1 and CDR2: SGHRS and YFSETQ. The CDR3 bases are TGCGCCAGCGGTCAACAGGGCTTGAACACTGAAGCTTTCTTT. This codes for CASGQQGLNTEAFF. The full variable domain, rest sourced from reference TRBV5-1 and TRBJ1-1, is KAGVTQTPRYLIKTRGQQVTLSCSPISGHRSVSWYQQTPGQGLQFLFEYFSETQRNKGNFPGRFSGRQFSNSRSEMNVSTLELGDSALYLCASGQQGLNTEAFFGQGTRLTVV.

The genes are TRBV30 and TRBJ1-2, with 10 bases matching TRBD1. Losses at the gene ends were 7 bases for V and 2 bases for J; bases not matched to a gene: 10. Germline V lookup: CDR1 GTSNPN, CDR2 SVGIG (reference sequence). The CDR3 sequence is 15 residues long. The CDR3 protein is CAYPGQGTLNYGYTF. CDR3 DNA: TGTGCCTATCCGGGACAGGGGACGTTGAACTATGGCTACACCTTC.

The gene calls are TRBV30 and TRBJ2-7; 9 nucleotides align to TRBD2. The CDR3 consists of 14 residues. CDR1 is GTSNPN and CDR2 is SVGIG in the germline V gene (reference sequence). Trimming removed 0 bases from V and 5 bases from J; junction bases left unmatched: 5. Written as DNA, the CDR3 is TGTGCCTGGAGTGTGACTAGCGGTATCAACGAGCAGTACTTC. It specifies CAWSVTSGINEQYF.

This chain uses TRBV7-3 with TRBJ2-3; D gene unclear. The CDR3 loop spans 14 amino acids. V was trimmed by 2 bases and J by 4 bases, leaving 10 bases between them. Germline V lookup: CDR1 SGHTA, CDR2 FQGTGA. For the CDR3, the DNA is TGTGCCAGCAGCTTATCGGTAGTCTCAGATACGCAGTATTTT. Its translation: CASSLSVVSDTQYF.

This clone has just a few counts. The rearrangement joins TRBV5-4 to TRBJ1-1; D gene unclear. Trimming removed 0 bases at V and 4 bases at J, with 4 bases between. Germline CDR1 SGHNT, CDR2 YYREEE (reference sequence). CDR3 length: 12 residues. The CDR3 sequence is CASSLGSTEAFF. The CDR3, as DNA: TGTGCCAGCAGCTTGGGGAGCACTGAAGCTTTCTTT.

The J gene is TRBJ1-1, the V gene TRBV5-6; tentatively, D is TRBD1 (5 bases). V lost 4 bases to trimming and J lost 5 bases, with 12 bases between them. Germline V gene sequence: CDR1 SGHDT, CDR2 YYEEEE. This CDR3 region has 13 residues. CDR3 sequence: CASSRPGGTEAFF. The DNA of the CDR3 is TGTGCCAGCAGCCGACCGGGGGGGACTGAAGCTTTCTTT.

The chain joins TRBV4-3 to TRBJ2-1; D is unresolved. Trimming removed 1 base from V and 0 bases from J, with 13 bases in between. This CDR3 contains 17 residues. The germline V gene encodes CDR1 LGHNA and CDR2 YSLEER. CDR3 sequence: CASSQASHLSSYNEQFF. DNA of the CDR3: TGCGCCAGCAGCCAAGCATCCCACTTAAGCTCCTACAATGAGCAGTTCTTC.

This clone was observed a single time. This chain connects TRBV19 to TRBJ2-3; weak D call: TRBD2 (6 bases). Deletions cut 7 bases from V and 6 bases from J, with 17 bases between. The CDR3 has 14 amino acids. Germline CDR1 is LNHDA and CDR2 is SQIVND (reference sequence). The CDR3: CASKGTGASDTQYF. The DNA of the CDR3 is TGTGCCAGTAAGGGAACGGGAGCAAGTGATACGCAGTATTTT.

CDR3 nucleotides: TGTGCCAGCAGCCAAGAGATAGCCTCTAGCTCCTACAATGAGCAGTTCTTC. This gives the protein CASSQEIASSSYNEQFF. The chain is built from TRBV4-2 and TRBJ2-1; no firm D call. The CDR3 sequence is 17 residues long. Per the germline V gene, CDR1 is LGHNA and CDR2 is YNFKEQ. Trimming took off 0 bases at V and 0 bases at J, with 12 bases between the two ends.

The chain has TRBV7-9 and TRBJ1-5; D might be TRBD1 (6 bases). There are 14 residues in the CDR3. V lost 4 bases to trimming and J lost 0 bases, with 7 bases between them. In germline, CDR1 is SEHNR, CDR2 FQNEAQ (reference sequence). CDR3 coding DNA: TGTGCCAGCAGCTGGACAGATAGCAATCAGCCCCAGCATTTT. As protein: CASSWTDSNQPQHF.

J is TRBJ2-1 and V is TRBV5-1, with D uncertain. Germline-derived CDR1 and CDR2 are SGHRS and YFSETQ. The CDR3 is made up of 13 amino acids. Trimming took 4 bases from V and 6 from J, leaving 11 bases between them. The CDR3 DNA is TGCGCCAGCAGCCTGGAATTCGGCAATGAGCAGTTCTTC. Translated, it gives CASSLEFGNEQFF. The variable domain in full, completed from reference TRBV5-1 and TRBJ2-1, reads KAGVTQTPRYLIKTRGQQVTLSCSPISGHRSVSWYQQTPGQGLQFLFEYFSETQRNKGNFPGRFSGRQFSNSRSEMNVSTLELGDSALYLCASSLEFGNEQFFGPGTRLTVL.

V and J are TRBV7-6 and TRBJ2-5, with 12 bases lining up with TRBD2. Germline V gene sequence: CDR1 SGHVS, CDR2 FNYEAQ. The CDR3 extends over 16 amino acids. With V trimmed by 5 bases and J by 3 bases, 7 bases remained unmatched. The CDR3 sequence: CASSLGLAGLEETQYF. DNA of the CDR3: TGTGCCAGCAGCCTAGGACTAGCGGGACTGGAAGAGACCCAGTACTTC.

The chain links TRBV19 to TRBJ2-3; D not certain. The CDR3 spans 15 residues. CDR1 LNHDA and CDR2 SQIVND come from the germline V gene (reference sequence). Trimming stripped 1 base from V and 2 bases from J, with 10 bases between. The CDR3 coding sequence is TGTGCCAGTAGTATAGGGGTCGACTCCACAGATACGCAGTATTTT. Its protein product is CASSIGVDSTDTQYF.

This clone was seen only a few times. The chain recombines TRBV7-3 with TRBJ2-1; D is perhaps TRBD2 (6 bases). The V gene's germline CDR1 is SGHTA and CDR2 FQGTGA. Trimming removed 0 bases from V and 3 bases from J, with 9 bases in between. The CDR3 extends over 15 amino acids. The CDR3 is CASSLTSGGYNEQFF. The CDR3 coding sequence is TGTGCCAGCAGCTTAACGTCCGGGGGCTACAATGAGCAGTTCTTC. Filled out from reference TRBV7-3 and TRBJ2-1, the complete variable domain reads GAGVSQTPSNKVTEKGKYVELRCDPISGHTALYWYRQSLGQGPEFLIYFQGTGAADDSGLPNDRFFAVRPEGSVSTLKIQRTERGDSAVYLCASSLTSGGYNEQFFGPGTRLTVL.

This clone occurred a few times. The chain uses TRBV7-2 and TRBJ2-7, with TRBD1 matching 9 bases. Germline assignment: CDR1 SGHTA and CDR2 FQGNSA. Trimming removed 2 bases from V and 1 base from J; junction bases left unmatched: 3. The CDR3 totals 15 residues. Here the CDR3 reads CASSLTGQGSYEQYF. The CDR3 region has the DNA TGTGCCAGCAGCTTAACGGGACAGGGTTCCTACGAGCAGTACTTC.

The chain links TRBV9 to TRBJ1-3; TRBD1 is a possible D gene (5 bases). Deletions cut 4 bases from V and 3 bases from J, with 11 bases between. The CDR3 is 14 residues long. Germline lookup yields CDR1 SGDLS and CDR2 YYNGEE. CDR3 in amino acids: CASSPPGLGNTIYF. CDR3 in DNA: TGTGCCAGCAGCCCGCCAGGGCTTGGAAACACCATATATTTT.

This clone came up a few times. The chain joins TRBV13 to TRBJ2-1; a possible D gene is TRBD1 (6 bases). V was cut by 6 bases and J by 9 bases, with 18 bases left in between. CDR3 length: 14 amino acids. CDR1 PRHDT and CDR2 FYEKMQ come from the germline V gene (reference sequence). CDR3 sequence (DNA): TGTGCCAGCAGTACAGCGGCCGGACAGCGTGAGCAGTTCTTC. Encoded protein: CASSTAAGQREQFF.

This clone was counted only a few times. The rearrangement joins TRBV6-5 to TRBJ1-2; TRBD1 is a possible D gene (5 bases). CDR3 length: 15 amino acids. Germline lookup yields CDR1 MNHEY and CDR2 SVGAGI. The V and J ends lost 0 bases and 4 bases respectively, with 12 bases between them. The CDR3 loop reads CASSYSGGILYGYTF. The CDR3 region has the DNA TGTGCCAGCAGTTACTCCGGGGGGATTCTCTATGGCTACACCTTC.

The chain links TRBV5-1 to TRBJ2-2; 8 bases line up with TRBD1. The CDR3 has 16 residues. The V gene end was trimmed by 3 bases and the J gene end by 0 bases; junction bases not matched to a gene: 4. Germline CDR1 and CDR2: SGHRS and YFSETQ. This CDR3 is CASSSGQDPNTGELFF. For the CDR3, the DNA is TGCGCCAGCAGCTCGGGACAGGACCCGAACACCGGGGAGCTGTTTTTT.

This clone was detected only a few times. The rearrangement uses TRBV6-6 and TRBJ2-3, with D possibly TRBD1 on 6 matching bases. The length of the CDR3 is 15 residues. Germline V gene lookup returns CDR1 MNHNY and CDR2 SVGAGI (reference sequence). The ends were cut back, 2 bases at V and 3 bases at J, with 12 bases in the middle. The chain's CDR3 is CASSYLGARTDTQYF. CDR3 DNA: TGTGCCAGCAGTTACCTGGGGGCTAGAACAGATACGCAGTATTTT.

This clone was observed a handful of times. The chain uses TRBV9 and TRBJ1-2; perhaps TRBD1 as D (6 bases). V lost 3 bases, J lost 0 bases, and 21 bases lay in between. Germline CDR1 SGDLS, CDR2 YYNGEE. The length of the CDR3 is 18 residues. The CDR3 region has the DNA TGTGCCAGCAGCGCCACAACAGGGAATACCCCTCCTAACTATGGCTACACCTTC. Translating gives CASSATTGNTPPNYGYTF.

V is TRBV4-3 and J is TRBJ2-7; the match to TRBD2 covers 7 bases. V was pared by 0 bases and J by 2 bases, with 7 bases of the junction left unmatched. CDR3 length: 16 residues. CDR1 is LGHNA and CDR2 is YSLEER in the germline V gene. As DNA, the CDR3 is TGCGCCAGCAGCCAAGAGCCGGCTAGCGGCGCCTACGAGCAGTACTTC. It is translated as CASSQEPASGAYEQYF.

In its sample, this clone was seen once. The J gene is TRBJ1-2, the V gene TRBV5-1; a weak D match, TRBD1 (5 bases). CDR1 SGHRS and CDR2 YFSETQ come from the germline V gene. The V gene lost 0 bases and the J gene lost 6 bases, with 15 bases spanning the gap. This CDR3 region has 15 residues. The CDR3 sequence is CASSLERQGVNGYTF. CDR3 DNA sequence: TGCGCCAGCAGCTTGGAACGCCAGGGCGTAAATGGCTACACCTTC.

There are a few counts of this clone. The chain carries TRBV4-3 and TRBJ1-1; tentative D call: TRBD1 (5 bases). Trimming stripped 0 bases from V and 3 bases from J, with 11 bases between. CDR1 and CDR2 (germline): LGHNA, YSLEER. The CDR3 covers 15 residues. CDR3 loop: CASSQEYSRDTEAFF. As DNA, the CDR3 is TGCGCCAGCAGCCAAGAATATTCCAGGGACACTGAAGCTTTCTTT.